These 23 T cell receptor beta chains share one sample of origin, sequenced in a study of shared clonotypes between healthy human individuals. Clones were sequenced by immunoSEQ multiplex PCR, and TCRdb holds only the in-frame ones, with some missing. The table records around 2.3 million clones, almost 96% of them present only once. The sample was naive CD4+ T cells sorted from blood. Described subset: CD45RA+ positively selected. The receptors originated from a man younger than 35 in good health.

The genes are TRBV2 and TRBJ2-7, with 9 bases fitting TRBD1. V gave up 3 bases and J gave up 6 bases; unmatched junction bases: 6. The CDR3 runs 14 residues. CDR1 and CDR2 from the germline V gene are SNHLY and FYNNEI. In DNA form, the CDR3 reads TGTGCCAGCAGTGATAGGACAGGGGCTAGCGAGCAGTACTTC. It codes for CASSDRTGASEQYF. Full variable domain (missing parts from reference TRBV2 and TRBJ2-7): EPEVTQTPSHQVTQMGQEVILRCVPISNHLYFYWYRQILGQKVEFLVSFYNNEISEKSEIFDDQFSVERPDGSNFTLKIRSTKLEDSAMYFCASSDRTGASEQYFGPGTRLTVT.

This clone appeared a single time. V gene TRBV5-6 combines with J gene TRBJ1-6; 9 positions match TRBD1. Germline CDR1 reads SGHDT; CDR2 reads YYEEEE. Trimming cost V 3 bases and J 0 bases; bases outside gene matches: 4. CDR3 length equals 17 residues. CDR3 region: CASSSGQGISYNSPLHF. The CDR3 DNA sequence: TGTGCCAGCAGCTCGGGACAGGGAATCTCCTATAATTCACCCCTCCACTTT.

The chain has TRBV6-1 and TRBJ1-2, with 9 bases lining up with TRBD1. The V segment lost 3 bases and the J segment 2 bases; nucleotides outside the gene matches: 10. Germline loops: CDR1 MNHNS, CDR2 SASEGT. This CDR3 spans 17 amino acids. In DNA form, the CDR3 reads TGTGCCAGCAGTGATTGGACAGGGGTCTCCTCCAACTATGGCTACACCTTC. This gives the protein CASSDWTGVSSNYGYTF.

In its sample, this clone was seen once. The same CDR3 arises from other DNA sequences in this sample as well. This chain joins TRBV5-1 and TRBJ2-1; TRBD2 matches 9 bases. The V and J ends lost 0 bases and 7 bases, in that order; junction bases with no gene match: 2. Germline lookup yields CDR1 SGHRS and CDR2 YFSETQ. The CDR3 is made up of 14 amino acids. The CDR3 nucleotides are TGCGCCAGCAGCTTGGTGGCGGGGGGGAATGAGCAGTTCTTC. Translated, it gives CASSLVAGGNEQFF.

V and J are TRBV6-1 and TRBJ2-4, with D unresolved. Trimming removed 4 bases at V and 1 base at J, with 5 bases between. The germline V gene has CDR1 MNHNS and CDR2 SASEGT. There are 13 residues in the CDR3. The CDR3 loop is CASSGLAKNIQYF. The CDR3 DNA reads as TGTGCCAGCAGTGGGCTGGCCAAAAACATTCAGTACTTC.

As for this clone: This same CDR3 is encoded by further DNA sequences in the sample. This chain connects TRBV19 to TRBJ2-7; 7 bases agree with TRBD1. After removal of 4 bases from V and 3 bases from J, the junction contained 3 bases not matched to a gene. The CDR3 totals 13 residues. The germline gives CDR1 LNHDA, CDR2 SQIVND (reference sequence). CDR3 protein: CASSKGQSYEQYF. CDR3 in DNA: TGTGCCAGTAGTAAGGGACAGAGCTACGAGCAGTACTTC.

The count of this clone is one. CDR3 sequence: CASSSAPTSGTSTDTQYF. The CDR3 nucleotides are TGTGCCAGCAGCTCCGCCCCGACTAGCGGGACTAGCACAGATACGCAGTATTTT. The gene calls are TRBV5-4 and TRBJ2-3, with TRBD2 identical over 11 bases. V shed 3 bases, J shed 0 bases, and the junction held 9 bases outside the gene matches. CDR3 size: 18 residues. Germline CDR1 is SGHNT and CDR2 is YYREEE (reference sequence).

The V call is TRBV18, the J call TRBJ2-3; 8 positions agree with TRBD1. Germline CDR1 is KGHSH and CDR2 is LQKENI. The CDR3 is 14 amino acids. The ends lost 3 bases at V and 6 bases at J; junction bases unmatched: 5. CDR3 residues: CASSPRQGMDTQYF. CDR3 nucleotides: TGTGCCAGCTCACCGCGACAGGGGATGGATACGCAGTATTTT.

The chain joins TRBV5-1 to TRBJ2-7; 13 bases map to TRBD2. CDR3 length: 16 residues. The junction had 10 bases not matched to a gene; V was cut back by 3 bases and J by 7 bases. Germline CDR1 is SGHRS and CDR2 is YFSETQ. The CDR3, as DNA: TGCGCCAGCAGCTCCGGCCCGGGACTAGCGGGGCGGGAGCAGTACTTC. It encodes CASSSGPGLAGREQYF. Supplemented by reference TRBV5-1 and TRBJ2-7, the full variable domain reads KAGVTQTPRYLIKTRGQQVTLSCSPISGHRSVSWYQQTPGQGLQFLFEYFSETQRNKGNFPGRFSGRQFSNSRSEMNVSTLELGDSALYLCASSSGPGLAGREQYFGPGTRLTVT.

This clone turned up a few times. V gene TRBV7-6 combines with J gene TRBJ2-7; TRBD2 is a possible D gene (5 bases). Germline assignment: CDR1 SGHVS and CDR2 FNYEAQ. The CDR3 loop spans 18 amino acids. Trimming took off 0 bases at V and 7 bases at J, with 25 bases between the two ends. This CDR3 is CASSLAGWATRATGEQYF. The CDR3 bases are TGTGCCAGCAGCTTAGCGGGGTGGGCCACTAGGGCCACTGGTGAGCAGTACTTC.

V gene TRBV6-5 combines with J gene TRBJ1-2, with TRBD1 matching over 8 bases. CDR3 size: 14 residues. Trimming cost V 5 bases and J 6 bases; bases outside gene matches: 8. In germline, CDR1 is MNHEY, CDR2 SVGAGI. The CDR3 DNA reads TGTGCCAGCAGTCTCACAGGGGGAAAGGATGGCTACACCTTC. Its protein product is CASSLTGGKDGYTF.

About this clone itself: A junction end diverges from the germline sequence, so it may reflect a read error. The chain uses TRBV7-9 and TRBJ2-1; D may be TRBD2 (6 bases). This CDR3 is 14 amino acids long. The germline CDR1 and CDR2 sequences are SEHNR and FQNEAQ (reference sequence). The CDR3 DNA reads as TGTGCCAGCAGCATAGCGGCTAGCTCAGGTGAGCAGTTCTTC. Translating gives CASSIAASSGEQFF.

The V call is TRBV6-1, the J call TRBJ1-6; D gene uncertain. The CDR3 has 13 amino acids. Between the trimmed V and J ends, which lost 6 bases and 10 bases, there was a span of 13 bases. Germline V CDR1 and CDR2: MNHNS, SASEGT. CDR3 nucleotides: TGTGCCAGCAGCGAAAGTTCGAACTCACCCCTCCACTTT. Protein product: CASSESSNSPLHF.

V gene TRBV5-1 combines with J gene TRBJ1-2, with 8 bases fitting TRBD1. The germline CDR1 and CDR2 sequences are SGHRS and YFSETQ. With 0 bases clipped from V and 6 bases from J, the junction kept 1 base outside the gene matches. This CDR3 region has 13 residues. In DNA form, the CDR3 reads TGCGCCAGCAGCTTGGTCAGGGGGCATGGCTACACCTTC. Its protein product is CASSLVRGHGYTF.

The chain links TRBV6-5 to TRBJ2-5; D not certain. Trimming took off 6 bases at V and 3 bases at J, with 14 bases between the two ends. The CDR3 totals 14 residues. The germline V gene encodes CDR1 MNHEY and CDR2 SVGAGI. The CDR3 DNA is TGTGCCAGCAGCCCCGTCTGGGGAAAAGAGACCCAGTACTTC. It is translated as CASSPVWGKETQYF.

The chain carries TRBV5-1 and TRBJ2-2; D not resolved. CDR3 length: 15 amino acids. V gave up 2 bases and J gave up 4 bases, with 12 bases separating them. Germline CDR1 and CDR2: SGHRS and YFSETQ. CDR3 protein: CASSFGRLSTGELFF. CDR3 nucleotides: TGCGCCAGCAGCTTTGGAAGACTTTCCACCGGGGAGCTGTTTTTT.

V is TRBV4-3 and J is TRBJ1-2; TRBD1 might be the D (5 bases). From germline, CDR1 is LGHNA and CDR2 YSLEER. CDR3 length equals 14 residues. The ends were cut back, 3 bases at V and 8 bases at J, with 16 bases in the middle. The CDR3 DNA follows: TGCGCCAGCAGCCAGGGACCGGGTTTGGGCGGCTACACCTTC. Translation gives CASSQGPGLGGYTF.

The chain is built from TRBV15 and TRBJ1-5; D ambiguous. Trimming stripped 0 bases from V and 3 bases from J, with 9 bases between. The germline CDR1 and CDR2 sequences are LNHNV and YYDKDF (reference sequence). The CDR3 length is 15 residues. CDR3 bases: TGTGCCACCAGCAGAGAGGGTAGCTTCAATCAGCCCCAGCATTTT. Translated: CATSREGSFNQPQHF.

The V gene is TRBV6-5, the J gene TRBJ1-3, with D perhaps matching TRBD1 (5 bases). The V end was cut by 4 bases, the J end by 4 bases, with 14 bases between. The CDR3 contains 15 residues. Per germline, CDR1 MNHEY and CDR2 SVGAGI. CDR3 sequence: CASSSPDRSGNTIYF. Here the CDR3 DNA reads TGTGCCAGCAGTTCCCCTGACAGATCCGGAAACACCATATATTTT.

The chain recombines TRBV28 with TRBJ2-3; the D is unclear. V was trimmed by 4 bases and J by 6 bases, leaving 8 bases between them. The CDR3 extends over 12 amino acids. Germline V gives CDR1 MDHEN, CDR2 SYDVKM. The CDR3 DNA follows: TGTGCCAGCAGTTCCGACTTGGATACGCAGTATTTT. Translating it yields CASSSDLDTQYF.

The chain recombines TRBV7-2 with TRBJ2-1; D perhaps matches TRBD2 (5 bases). The CDR3 sequence is 12 residues long. Germline V gene lookup returns CDR1 SGHTA and CDR2 FQGNSA. V shed 6 bases and J shed 9 bases, with 12 bases lying between them. In nucleotides, the CDR3 is TGTGCCAGCAGTGGAGGAGAAATTGAGCAGTTCTTC. This gives the protein CASSGGEIEQFF.

This sequence joins TRBV10-1 and TRBJ1-5, with 7 positions matching TRBD1. The CDR3 is 20 amino acids. Per the germline V gene, CDR1 is WNHNN and CDR2 is SYGVQD (reference sequence). J was trimmed by 6 bases and V by 3 bases; bases with no gene match: 23. In nucleotides, the CDR3 is TGCGCCAGCAGTGACGCATCAAGGGGGACAGCGATCGCGATCTCTCAGCCCCAGCATTTT. Its protein product is CASSDASRGTAIAISQPQHF.

This CDR3 reads CASSPGLAANEQFF. Written as DNA, the CDR3 is TGTGCCAGCAGCCCTGGACTAGCCGCCAATGAGCAGTTCTTC. The chain has TRBV7-9 and TRBJ2-1; 8 bases align to TRBD2. The CDR3 is made up of 14 amino acids. V was pared by 5 bases and J by 6 bases, with 6 bases of the junction left unmatched. CDR1 and CDR2 (germline): SEHNR, FQNEAQ (reference sequence).